These T cell receptor beta chains were read from a single sample in a study of CD8 T cells in ankylosing spondylitis. MiXCR was run by TCRdb on the 5' RACE reads, yielding one entry per CDR3 protein. The data show about 160,000 distinct CDR3 sequences, 9.8% seen once. Sequencing was done on a sample of blood, either unsorted or a sorted T cell fraction (not recorded which). All receptors come from a female donor with ankylosing spondylitis or in good health (not recorded which). The CDR3 runs from the conserved cysteine through the conserved F or W. Each record gives: D gene, clone size, J gene, V gene, CDR3 DNA, CDR3 protein. D genes are given only for firm matches. Some rows have no size entry. The others give once, few or many, or a class for an expanded clone.

d_call: -
clone_size: -
j_call: TRBJ1-2
v_call: TRBV14
cdr3_nt: TGTGCCAGCAGAAGCACGAGGGGCTACACCTTC
cdr3_aa: CASRSTRGYTF

d_call: -
clone_size: few
j_call: TRBJ1-1
v_call: TRBV24-1
cdr3_nt: TGTGCCACCAGTGATCCAACGCGGGGTCACACTGAAGCTTTCTTT
cdr3_aa: CATSDPTRGHTEAFF

d_call: -
clone_size: few
j_call: TRBJ2-3
v_call: TRBV9
cdr3_nt: TGTGCCAGCAGCCGGTCGGGGGGCTTCACAGATACGCAGTATTTT
cdr3_aa: CASSRSGGFTDTQYF

d_call: TRBD2
clone_size: few
j_call: TRBJ2-2
v_call: TRBV6-5
cdr3_nt: TGTGCCAGCAGTTACCCCACGGACCGCGGGGGAGGGGCCGGGGAGCTGTTTTTT
cdr3_aa: CASSYPTDRGGGAGELFF

d_call: -
clone_size: few
j_call: TRBJ2-1
v_call: TRBV7-9
cdr3_nt: TGTGCCAGCAGCTTAGCGCTTTCGAGGGAGAACGAGCAGTTCTTC
cdr3_aa: CASSLALSRENEQFF

d_call: TRBD2
clone_size: many
j_call: TRBJ2-3
v_call: TRBV7-9
cdr3_nt: TGTGCCAGCAGCTTATTAGCGGGCCTTAAACGGGCGGATACGCAGTATTTT
cdr3_aa: CASSLLAGLKRADTQYF

d_call: TRBD1
clone_size: few
j_call: TRBJ2-2
v_call: TRBV7-9
cdr3_nt: TGTGCCAGCAGCTTATGGACAGGGACCGGGGAGCTGTTTTTT
cdr3_aa: CASSLWTGTGELFF

d_call: -
clone_size: few
j_call: TRBJ1-2
v_call: TRBV20-1
cdr3_nt: TGCAGTGCTAGCCCCCGTTGGGGTGGCTACACCTTC
cdr3_aa: CSASPRWGGYTF

d_call: -
clone_size: few
j_call: TRBJ1-1
v_call: TRBV28
cdr3_nt: TGTGCCAGCAGTTACCTTACTAACACTGAAGCTTTCTTT
cdr3_aa: CASSYLTNTEAFF

d_call: -
clone_size: few
j_call: TRBJ2-4
v_call: TRBV19
cdr3_nt: TGTGCCAGTAGTATGGGAGGCAAGGGGGACATTCAGTACTTC
cdr3_aa: CASSMGGKGDIQYF

d_call: TRBD2
clone_size: few
j_call: TRBJ2-1
v_call: TRBV5-5
cdr3_nt: TGTGCCAGCTCCCTCAGCGGGAGTTTCAATGAGCAGTTCTTC
cdr3_aa: CASSLSGSFNEQFF

d_call: -
clone_size: few
j_call: TRBJ2-7
v_call: TRBV6-2/TRBV6-3
cdr3_nt: TGTGCCAGCAGTTCCAAAGAGGACGGGCCCTACGAGCAGTACTTC
cdr3_aa: CASSSKEDGPYEQYF

d_call: TRBD2
clone_size: -
j_call: TRBJ2-3
v_call: TRBV20-1
cdr3_nt: TGCAGTGCTACCCGACTAGCGGGAGATCATACGCAGTATTTT
cdr3_aa: CSATRLAGDHTQYF

d_call: TRBD1
clone_size: many
j_call: TRBJ1-2
v_call: TRBV12-3/TRBV12-4
cdr3_nt: TGTGCCAGCACAACAGACCGGGACAGGCACTCCTATGGCTACACCTTC
cdr3_aa: CASTTDRDRHSYGYTF

d_call: -
clone_size: -
j_call: TRBJ2-5
v_call: TRBV5-6
cdr3_nt: TGTGCCAGCAGCTTGGGAGGGTGGGAGGAGACCCAGTACTTC
cdr3_aa: CASSLGGWEETQYF

d_call: -
clone_size: -
j_call: TRBJ1-4
v_call: TRBV4-3
cdr3_nt: TGCGCCAGCAGCCAAGACGCCCGGGGAGGGAGTAATGAAAAACTGTTTTTT
cdr3_aa: CASSQDARGGSNEKLFF

d_call: -
clone_size: few
j_call: TRBJ2-3
v_call: TRBV19
cdr3_nt: TGTGCCAGTAGTTTCCAGAGAGATACGCAGTATTTT
cdr3_aa: CASSFQRDTQYF